One sample yielded the 4 T cell receptor beta chains listed below, sequenced in a study of blood T cells in healthy people across ages. A second PCR, run for about 7 to 11 cycles, used a sample-barcoded 5' primer plus a J-beta primer mix. Each CDR3 protein is one row after TCRdb ran MiXCR on the 5' RACE reads. This sample carries 950,000 to 1,200,000 distinct CDR3 sequences, around two fifths of them seen once, and the ten largest clones take about an eighth. Input material: blood. Every receptor here comes from a man in his late teens or twenties in good health.

To note about this clonotype: This may come from a read error, since a much larger clone is one base off. V and J are TRBV10-3 and TRBJ2-3; maybe TRBD2 (5 bases). Germline loops: CDR1 ENHRY, CDR2 SYGVKD. The CDR3 contains 15 residues. V gave up 6 bases and J gave up 1 base, with 14 bases separating them. DNA of the CDR3: TGTGCCATCAGCGCTGCCGGGGAAGGCACAGATACGCAGTATTTT. It is translated as CAISAAGEGTDTQYF.

V gene TRBV9 combines with J gene TRBJ2-1; D gene uncertain. From germline, CDR1 is SGDLS and CDR2 YYNGEE. The CDR3 spans 17 residues. Trimming took off 3 bases at V and 4 bases at J, with 20 bases between the two ends. CDR3: CASSDPLRSRNYNEQFF. CDR3 nucleotide sequence: TGTGCCAGCAGCGACCCCCTTAGAAGTAGAAATTACAATGAGCAGTTCTTC.

V usage is TRBV7-7 and J usage is TRBJ2-1, with 9 bases identical to TRBD1. Germline trimming cut 0 bases from V and 6 bases from J; bases unmatched to any gene: 6. CDR3 length equals 16 residues. CDR1 is SSHAT and CDR2 is FNYEAQ in the germline V gene (reference sequence). CDR3 residues: CASSLALDRGSNEQFF. The CDR3, as DNA: TGTGCCAGCAGCTTAGCGCTGGACAGGGGCTCCAATGAGCAGTTCTTC.

The table lists this clonotype with many counts. The chain carries TRBV5-5 and TRBJ2-3; TRBD2 agrees at 8 bases. CDR1 is SGHKS and CDR2 is YYEKEE in the germline V gene (reference sequence). This CDR3 comprises 16 residues. Trimming removed 0 bases from V and 2 bases from J; junction bases left unmatched: 5. Here the CDR3 reads CASSLDPAGDTDTQYF. The CDR3 DNA follows: TGTGCCAGCAGCTTGGACCCAGCGGGGGACACAGATACGCAGTATTTT. Drawing the rest from reference TRBV5-5 and TRBJ2-3, the complete variable domain is DAGVTQSPTHLIKTRGQQVTLRCSPISGHKSVSWYQQVLGQGPQFIFQYYEKEERGRGNFPDRFSARQFPNYSSELNVNALLLGDSALYLCASSLDPAGDTDTQYFGPGTRLTVL.